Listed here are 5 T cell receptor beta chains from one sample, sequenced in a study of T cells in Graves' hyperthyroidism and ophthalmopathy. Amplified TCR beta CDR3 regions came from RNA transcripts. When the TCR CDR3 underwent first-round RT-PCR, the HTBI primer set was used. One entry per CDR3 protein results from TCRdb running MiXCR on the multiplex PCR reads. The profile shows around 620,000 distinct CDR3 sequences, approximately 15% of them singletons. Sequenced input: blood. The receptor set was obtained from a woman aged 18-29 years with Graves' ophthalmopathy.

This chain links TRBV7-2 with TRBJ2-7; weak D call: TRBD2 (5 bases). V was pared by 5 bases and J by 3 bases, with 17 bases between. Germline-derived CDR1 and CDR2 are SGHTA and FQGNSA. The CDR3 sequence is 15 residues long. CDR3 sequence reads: CASSPPGENFYEQYF. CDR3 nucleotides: TGTGCCAGCAGCCCTCCCGGGGAGAATTTCTACGAGCAGTACTTC.

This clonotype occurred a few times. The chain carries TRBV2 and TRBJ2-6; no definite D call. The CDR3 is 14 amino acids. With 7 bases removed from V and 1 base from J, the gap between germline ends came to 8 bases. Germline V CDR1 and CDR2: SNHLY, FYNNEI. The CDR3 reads CASTRRSGANVLTF. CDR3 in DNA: TGTGCCAGCACCCGAAGGTCTGGGGCCAACGTCCTGACTTTC. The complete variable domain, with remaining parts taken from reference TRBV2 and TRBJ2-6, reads EPEVTQTPSHQVTQMGQEVILRCVPISNHLYFYWYRQILGQKVEFLVSFYNNEISEKSEIFDDQFSVERPDGSNFTLKIRSTKLEDSAMYFCASTRRSGANVLTFGAGSRLTVL.

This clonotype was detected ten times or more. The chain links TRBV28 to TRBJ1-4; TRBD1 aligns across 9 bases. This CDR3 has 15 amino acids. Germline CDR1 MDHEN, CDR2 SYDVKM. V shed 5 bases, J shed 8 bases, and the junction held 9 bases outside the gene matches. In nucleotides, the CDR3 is TGTGCCAGCAGTCGGTGGGACAGGGTGGGCGAAAAACTGTTTTTT. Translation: CASSRWDRVGEKLFF.

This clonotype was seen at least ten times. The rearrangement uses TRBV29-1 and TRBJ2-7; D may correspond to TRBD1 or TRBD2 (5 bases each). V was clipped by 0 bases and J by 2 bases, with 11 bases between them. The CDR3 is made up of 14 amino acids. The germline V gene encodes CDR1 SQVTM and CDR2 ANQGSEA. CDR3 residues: CSVEDRDVAYEQYF. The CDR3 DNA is TGCAGCGTTGAAGACAGGGACGTAGCCTACGAGCAGTACTTC.

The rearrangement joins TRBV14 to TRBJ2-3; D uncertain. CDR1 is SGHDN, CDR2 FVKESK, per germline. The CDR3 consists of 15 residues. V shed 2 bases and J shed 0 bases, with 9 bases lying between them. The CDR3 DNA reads TGTGCCAGCAGCCAATCAGTCGCTAGCACAGATACGCAGTATTTT. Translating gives CASSQSVASTDTQYF.